This T cell receptor (beta chain) was found in a study of cytomegalovirus exposure and HLA in healthy donors. Across the whole study: When 350 to 500 donors were genotyped, around 77% of them were found to fall in the Caucasian-associated ancestry cluster. Study-wide results and caveats: It is likely that the observed cluster of highly shared sequence variants was a sequencing artifact.

This CDR3 contains 15 residues. Trimming cost V 5 bases and J 1 base; bases outside gene matches: 6. CDR1 SEHNR and CDR2 FQNEAQ come from the germline V gene (reference sequence). In the case of this clone: The antigen is unknown.

With 60 Vbeta and 13 Jbeta primers, the PCR was carried out. Profiling relied on immunoSEQ multiplex PCR, and the TCRdb table lists in-frame clones only, not all of them. Of 150,000 to 200,000 clones listed, around 67% are singletons. Sample: PBMCs. The rearrangement uses TRBV7-9 and TRBJ2-3, with TRBD1 matching over 7 bases. This clonotype was obtained from a woman aged 18-29 years in good health and CMV-seropositive. The CDR3 protein is CASSVDRDRTDTQYF. The CDR3 coding sequence is TGTGCCAGCAGCGTAGACAGGGACCGCACAGATACGCAGTATTTT.